This TCR beta chain was obtained from a study of shared clonotypes between healthy human individuals. The overall study: A donor's plate count was three for CD4 naive and three for CD4 memory; CD8 naive had two and CD8 memory one.

The V and J ends lost 2 bases and 8 bases, in that order; junction bases with no gene match: 1. The CDR3 totals 12 residues. The germline gives CDR1 MNHEY, CDR2 SMNVEV (reference sequence). TCRdb keeps only in-frame clones here, not all; method: immunoSEQ multiplex PCR. Of around 1.6 million clones listed, approximately 98% are singletons. A split of CD4+ cells into CD45RA+ naive and CD45RA-negative memory subsets was performed. The J gene is TRBJ2-3, the V gene TRBV27; 7 bases agree with TRBD2. Sequencing was performed on naive CD4+ T cells sorted from blood. Sample subset: CD45RA+ positively selected. This clonotype was obtained from a man aged 30 to 45 in good health. The CDR3 loop reads CASSLPSGTQYF. In DNA, the CDR3 is TGTGCCAGCAGTTTACCTAGCGGTACGCAGTATTTT.